A selection of T cell receptor beta chains follows, all from one sample in a study of CD8+ T cells in alopecia areata. Sequencing used immunoSEQ multiplex PCR; TCRdb keeps in-frame clones, though not all of them. The table has 130,000 to 150,000 clones, around two thirds seen once; the top ten hold 30% to 45%. Sequencing was carried out using CD8+ T cells sorted from blood. Receptors originate from a human donor in good health. Each CDR3 is given with its conserved first and last residue. D genes are given only for firm matches. Only part of the rows carry a size: once, few, many, or a class if the clone is expanded.

>.|TRBJ2-1|TRBV29-1|13|few
CSQLSGFGNEQFF
TGCAGCCAACTATCAGGGTTCGGGAATGAGCAGTTCTTC
>.|TRBJ2-1|TRBV29-1|11|.
CSVLSGNEQFF
TGCAGCGTCTTAAGTGGGAATGAGCAGTTCTTC
>.|TRBJ1-1|TRBV2|11|.
CASGGNTEAFF
TGTGCCAGCGGGGGGAACACTGAAGCTTTCTTT
>.|TRBJ1-1|TRBV25-1|13|.
CASSVEETTEAFF
TGTGCCAGCAGTGTTGAGGAAACAACTGAAGCTTTCTTT
>.|TRBJ2-7|TRBV10-2|12|medium-sized
CASSDLTWEQYF
TGCGCCAGCAGCGACCTGACCTGGGAGCAGTACTTC
>TRBD2|TRBJ2-7|TRBV29-1|13|.
CSGKSGVSYEQYF
TGCAGCGGTAAAAGCGGGGTGTCCTACGAGCAGTACTTC
>TRBD2|TRBJ2-7|TRBV29-1|13|.
CSVMTSKGSEQYF
TGCAGCGTTATGACTAGCAAGGGAAGCGAGCAGTACTTC
>.|TRBJ2-7|TRBV27|14|.
CASKWEFTTYEQYF
TGTGCCAGCAAGTGGGAGTTTACTACCTACGAGCAGTACTTC
>TRBD2|TRBJ2-3|TRBV27|15|.
CATGVGRGPTDTQYF
TGTGCCACCGGAGTAGGGAGGGGACCCACAGATACGCAGTATTTT
>.|TRBJ2-7|TRBV7-2|13|.
CASSLATGAEQYF
TGTGCCAGCAGCCTGGCAACGGGAGCCGAGCAGTACTTC
>.|TRBJ2-1|TRBV7-9|15|few
CASSPTLEPYNEQFF
TGTGCCAGCAGCCCCACCCTGGAGCCCTACAATGAGCAGTTCTTC
>.|TRBJ1-5|TRBV7-9|11|.
CASSSKGSQHF
TGTGCCAGCAGCTCCAAGGGGTCCCAGCATTTT
>TRBD1|TRBJ2-7|TRBV10-3|16|.
CAISESSGTVTNEQYF
TGTGCCATCAGTGAGTCAAGTGGGACAGTTACCAACGAGCAGTACTTC
>TRBD2|TRBJ2-1|TRBV29-1|16|.
CSVGGTSGINYNEQFF
TGCAGCGTTGGGGGGACTAGCGGGATCAACTACAATGAGCAGTTCTTC
>TRBD2|TRBJ2-1|TRBV7-9|13|.
CAPRGLALNEQFF
TGTGCCCCACGTGGACTAGCGTTGAATGAGCAGTTCTTC
>TRBD2|TRBJ2-7|TRBV27|15|.
CASSLLREPAYEQYF
TGTGCCAGCAGTTTACTGCGGGAGCCCGCCTACGAGCAGTACTTC
>.|TRBJ2-7|TRBV6-5|13|few
CASSLGLGYEQYF
TGTGCCAGCAGCCTAGGGCTAGGCTACGAGCAGTACTTC
>.|TRBJ2-3|TRBV9|13|.
CASSTGAPDTQYF
TGTGCCAGCAGCACCGGGGCCCCAGATACGCAGTATTTT
>TRBD2|TRBJ2-7|TRBV7-9|14|.
CASSSGTTVYEQYF
TGTGCCAGCAGCAGCGGGACTACGGTCTACGAGCAGTACTTC
>TRBD2|TRBJ2-1|TRBV25-1|13|.
CASSVREGDEQFF
TGTGCCAGCAGTGTGCGGGAGGGCGATGAGCAGTTCTTC
>TRBD2|TRBJ2-1|TRBV2|16|.
CASSEGEGIGYNEQFF
TGTGCCAGCAGTGAAGGGGAGGGGATTGGCTACAATGAGCAGTTCTTC
>.|TRBJ1-1|TRBV14|11|.
CASSQGTEAFF
TGTGCCAGCAGCCAGGGAACTGAAGCTTTCTTT
>.|TRBJ2-7|TRBV11-2|14|.
CASSSEGRIYEQYF
TGTGCCAGCAGCTCGGAGGGCCGAATATACGAGCAGTACTTC
>.|TRBJ2-7|TRBV30|13|.
CAWTGVVSYEQYF
TGTGCCTGGACAGGGGTAGTCTCCTACGAGCAGTACTTC
>TRBD2|TRBJ2-3|TRBV29-1|11|.
CSVNGRDTQYF
TGCAGCGTTAACGGGAGGGATACGCAGTATTTT
>.|TRBJ2-7|TRBV9|14|.
CASSPAGNSYEQYF
TGTGCCAGTTCCCCAGCTGGGAATTCCTACGAGCAGTACTTC
>TRBD1|TRBJ2-1|TRBV6-5|15|.
CASSYRTGGDNEQFF
TGTGCCAGCAGTTACCGGACAGGGGGGGACAATGAGCAGTTCTTC
>.|TRBJ2-1|TRBV9|15|.
CASSSTTGNYNEQFF
TGTGCCAGCAGCTCGACAACAGGTAACTACAATGAGCAGTTCTTC
>TRBD2|TRBJ2-1|TRBV9|15|.
CASSETSGMGNEQFF
TGTGCCAGCAGCGAGACTAGCGGGATGGGTAATGAGCAGTTCTTC
>.|TRBJ1-1|TRBV25-1|12|.
CASSWDNSEAFF
TGTGCCAGCAGCTGGGACAACTCTGAAGCTTTCTTT
>TRBD1|TRBJ2-7|TRBV29-1|12|.
CSAGQAYYEQYF
TGCAGCGCCGGACAGGCCTACTACGAGCAGTACTTC
>.|TRBJ2-7|TRBV6-6|12|.
CASRSDYPEQYF
TGTGCCAGCAGGAGCGACTACCCCGAGCAGTACTTC
>TRBD1|TRBJ1-1|TRBV6-5|14|.
CASTVGQANTEAFF
TGTGCCAGCACCGTAGGACAGGCGAACACTGAAGCTTTCTTT
>.|TRBJ1-2|TRBV29-1|14|.
CSVEALGGYGGYTF
TGCAGCGTTGAAGCATTAGGAGGGTATGGAGGCTACACCTTC
>.|TRBJ2-7|TRBV21-1|15|.
CASSRSGQGYYEQYF
TGTGCCAGCAGCAGAAGCGGACAGGGATACTACGAGCAGTACTTC
>.|TRBJ2-3|TRBV7-9|13|.
CASSSTGTDTQYF
TGTGCCAGCAGCTCAACAGGGACGGATACGCAGTATTTT
>.|TRBJ2-7|TRBV28|14|.
CASSFEQATYEQYF
TGTGCCAGCAGTTTTGAACAGGCTACCTACGAGCAGTACTTC
>TRBD1|TRBJ2-7|TRBV29-1|16|.
CSVTLPGQGAWYEQYF
TGCAGCGTTACATTACCGGGACAGGGGGCTTGGTACGAGCAGTACTTC
>TRBD2|TRBJ2-1|TRBV6-5|16|.
CASSYHSSGRANEQFF
TGTGCCAGCAGTTACCACTCTAGCGGGAGGGCGAATGAGCAGTTCTTC
>.|TRBJ2-3|TRBV19|16|few
CASRPPGRASTDTQYF
TGTGCCAGTAGACCTCCCGGACGCGCTAGCACAGATACGCAGTATTTT
>TRBD1|TRBJ2-1|TRBV27|15|.
CASSRKGQAYNEQFF
TGTGCCAGCAGTCGAAAGGGACAGGCCTACAATGAGCAGTTCTTC
>TRBD1|TRBJ2-1|TRBV7-9|14|.
CASSLYRGGDEQFF
TGTGCCAGCAGCTTATACAGGGGTGGCGATGAGCAGTTCTTC
>.|TRBJ1-5|TRBV5-1|13|.
CASSLVAGQPQHF
TGCGCCAGCAGCTTGGTTGCTGGACAGCCCCAGCATTTT
>.|TRBJ1-1|TRBV10-3|15|.
CAISGLGMGNTEAFF
TGTGCCATCAGTGGTTTAGGGATGGGGAACACTGAAGCTTTCTTT